The 30 T cell receptor beta chains presented below share a single source sample, sequenced in a study of a mutant IDH1 vaccine in newly diagnosed glioma (TCRdb year 2021). The method behind the library was the immunoSEQ multiplex PCR assay. The table comes from immuneACCESS by way of TCRdb, which keeps in-frame sequences with V and J called. Part of the clones is missing from these tables; in studies checked, under half for an unresolved V gene and the rest for unknown reasons. A total of about 85,000 clones appear in this sample, nearly 90% of them only once. The top ten hold roughly 0.81% of the sample. Explained via the paper, the time point label denotes: week 47, end of study. Each vaccine dose was 300 ug of a 20-mer mutant IDH1 peptide in Montanide, given subcutaneously with topical imiquimod. Antigens for these TCRs are unknown. The material was PBMCs, obtained from a glioma patient whose treatment included an IDH1 peptide vaccine. The source is a woman between 50 and 59 years old with glioma.

The V gene is TRBV5-1, the J gene TRBJ1-6; D remains ambiguous. Germline V CDR1 and CDR2: SGHRS, YFSETQ. V was cut by 0 bases and J by 8 bases, with 3 bases left in between. The CDR3 length is 12 residues. The CDR3 reads CASSLGDSPLHF. CDR3 DNA sequence: TGCGCCAGCAGCTTGGGTGATTCACCCCTCCACTTT.

The CDR3 coding sequence is TGTGCCAGCTCACCACTAGGGATGAACACTGAAGCTTTCTTT. Amino acids: CASSPLGMNTEAFF. The rearrangement links TRBV18 to TRBJ1-1; D remains unclear. This CDR3 comprises 14 residues. Trimming shortened V by 1 base and J by 0 bases, and 6 bases separated the two germline ends. Germline V gene lookup returns CDR1 KGHSH and CDR2 LQKENI.

The chain couples TRBV5-1 to TRBJ2-5, with D possibly being TRBD2 (5 bases). The germline V gene encodes CDR1 SGHRS and CDR2 YFSETQ. Trimming left V 0 bases short and J 2 bases short, with 11 bases between. This CDR3 comprises 15 residues. DNA of the CDR3: TGCGCCAGCAGCTTGGATAGCGCTAAGCAAGAGACCCAGTACTTC. Protein sequence: CASSLDSAKQETQYF.

The rearrangement links TRBV7-9 to TRBJ2-2, with D possibly being TRBD1 (6 bases). The CDR3 spans 16 residues. V was shortened by 2 bases and J by 4 bases, with 14 bases between the two germline ends. Germline V lookup: CDR1 SEHNR, CDR2 FQNEAQ (reference sequence). The CDR3 sequence is CASSLNRAHSTGELFF. The CDR3 bases are TGTGCCAGCAGCTTAAACAGGGCACATAGCACCGGGGAGCTGTTTTTT.

This clone has a handful of counts. The rearrangement joins TRBV29-1 to TRBJ1-1; D is possibly TRBD1 (6 bases). The V gene's germline CDR1 is SQVTM and CDR2 ANQGSEA. The V and J ends lost 6 bases and 2 bases respectively, with 10 bases between them. The CDR3 extends over 12 amino acids. The CDR3 is CSVRGRNTEAFF. For the CDR3, the DNA is TGCAGCGTCAGGGGACGAAACACTGAAGCTTTCTTT.

The V call is TRBV29-1, the J call TRBJ2-7, with 10 nucleotides matching TRBD2. After removal of 2 bases from V and 2 bases from J, the junction contained 9 bases not matched to a gene. This CDR3 has 16 residues. Per the germline V gene, CDR1 is SQVTM and CDR2 is ANQGSEA. This CDR3 reads CSVEPQLAGNTYEQYF. CDR3 bases: TGCAGCGTTGAACCCCAACTAGCGGGAAACACCTACGAGCAGTACTTC.

The chain combines TRBV13 with TRBJ2-3; 9 bases fit TRBD2. The CDR3 extends over 16 amino acids. Germline V gene data show CDR1 as PRHDT and CDR2 as FYEKMQ (reference sequence). J lost 4 bases, V lost 0 bases, and 5 bases had no gene match. CDR3 protein: CASSLGNSGSSDTQYF. CDR3 nucleotide sequence: TGTGCCAGCAGCTTAGGAAATAGCGGGAGTTCAGATACGCAGTATTTT. The full variable domain, in which reference TRBV13 and TRBJ2-3 provide the parts outside the CDR3, is AAGVIQSPRHLIKEKRETATLKCYPIPRHDTVYWYQQGPGQDPQFLISFYEKMQSDKGSIPDRFSAQQFSDYHSELNMSSLELGDSALYFCASSLGNSGSSDTQYFGPGTRLTVL.

The rearrangement uses TRBV7-8 and TRBJ2-7; D may be TRBD1 (6 bases). V gave up 2 bases and J gave up 0 bases, with 11 bases separating them. Germline lookup yields CDR1 SGHVS and CDR2 FQNEAQ. CDR3 length equals 15 residues. The CDR3 is CASSLRQGSSYEQYF. The CDR3 DNA sequence: TGTGCCAGCAGCTTAAGGCAGGGGAGCTCCTACGAGCAGTACTTC.

This chain links TRBV4-1 with TRBJ2-3, with 13 bases matching TRBD2. Germline values: CDR1 MGHRA, CDR2 YSYEKL. There are 16 residues in the CDR3. V trimming: 1 base; J trimming: 9 bases; junction bases outside the gene matches: 7. The CDR3 here is CASSQGTSGRGATQYF. The CDR3 nucleotides read TGCGCCAGCAGCCAAGGGACTAGCGGGAGAGGGGCGACGCAGTATTTT.

The genes are TRBV20-1 and TRBJ2-1; maybe TRBD1 (5 bases). V was cut by 5 bases and J by 9 bases, with 11 bases left in between. The CDR3 extends over 11 amino acids. Germline-derived CDR1 and CDR2 are DFQATT and SNEGSKA (reference sequence). The CDR3 nucleotides are TGCAGTGCTTGGACACGGCTTGAGCAGTTCTTC. Translating it yields CSAWTRLEQFF.

The V call is TRBV19, the J call TRBJ2-5; no clear D gene. Trimming removed 3 bases from V and 0 bases from J, with 11 bases in between. The CDR3 is made up of 15 amino acids. Germline CDR1 LNHDA, CDR2 SQIVND (reference sequence). The CDR3 loop is CASSMYGSDQETQYF. Here the CDR3 DNA reads TGTGCCAGTAGTATGTATGGCAGTGACCAAGAGACCCAGTACTTC.

The rearrangement joins TRBV2 to TRBJ1-5; the match to TRBD1 covers 10 bases. Trimming at V came to 9 bases and at J to 5 bases, leaving 1 base not matched to a gene. Germline values: CDR1 SNHLY, CDR2 FYNNEI. This CDR3 has 12 amino acids. The DNA of the CDR3 is TGTGCCAGTGGACAGGGGGATCAGCCCCAGCATTTT. Its translation is CASGQGDQPQHF.

The CDR3, as DNA: TGCGCCAGCAGCCAAGTCCCGGTTAGGGTGGGTTGGGGTGGCTACACCTTC. Translation gives CASSQVPVRVGWGGYTF. The V gene is TRBV4-1, the J gene TRBJ1-2; D not certain. V was trimmed by 1 base and J by 7 bases, leaving 22 bases between them. The CDR3 contains 17 residues. CDR1 MGHRA and CDR2 YSYEKL come from the germline V gene.

Worth noting for this clone: Sequence at one end of the junction differs from germline and may be a read error. The chain couples TRBV10-1 to TRBJ2-6; D may match TRBD1 or TRBD2 (6 bases each). The CDR3 length is 15 residues. The germline V gene has CDR1 WNHNN and CDR2 SYGVQD (reference sequence). The CDR3 loop is CASGDGGPGANVLTF. In DNA, the CDR3 is TGCGCCAGCGGTGATGGGGGGCCTGGGGCCAACGTCCTGACTTTC.

Only one count was recorded for this clone. The V call is TRBV28, the J call TRBJ2-2; D call uncertain. CDR1 and CDR2 from the germline V gene are MDHEN and SYDVKM. The CDR3 extends over 15 amino acids. The V gene lost 6 bases and the J gene lost 0 bases, with 11 bases spanning the gap. The CDR3, as DNA: TGTGCCAGCAGCCCACGGAGAACGAACACCGGGGAGCTGTTTTTT. Translating gives CASSPRRTNTGELFF. Based on the CDR3 plus reference TRBV28 and TRBJ2-2, the full variable domain is DVKVTQSSRYLVKRTGEKVFLECVQDMDHENMFWYRQDPGLGLRLIYFSYDVKMKEKGDIPEGYSVSREKKERFSLILESASTNQTSMYLCASSPRRTNTGELFFGEGSRLTVL.

This sequence joins TRBV6-5 and TRBJ2-1, with 12 bases fitting TRBD2. The V segment lost 7 bases and the J segment 7 bases; nucleotides outside the gene matches: 8. This CDR3 is built from 15 residues. The germline gives CDR1 MNHEY, CDR2 SVGAGI. The CDR3 spells CASNPTSGSWNEQFF. DNA of the CDR3: TGTGCCAGCAACCCGACTAGCGGGAGTTGGAATGAGCAGTTCTTC.

The chain is built from TRBV27 and TRBJ1-6, with D perhaps matching TRBD1 (6 bases). Germline assignment: CDR1 MNHEY and CDR2 SMNVEV (reference sequence). Deletions cut 0 bases from V and 9 bases from J, with 12 bases between. This CDR3 has 15 residues. CDR3 residues: CASSLSWGGGSPLHF. CDR3 sequence (DNA): TGTGCCAGCAGTTTATCGTGGGGGGGCGGTTCACCCCTCCACTTT.

For this clone: This sample includes further DNA sequences coding for the same CDR3. The gene calls are TRBV5-1 and TRBJ2-1, with a weak D call TRBD1 (5 bases). Per germline, CDR1 SGHRS and CDR2 YFSETQ. CDR3 size: 13 residues. Trimming left V 2 bases short and J 3 bases short, with 6 bases between. CDR3 sequence reads: CASSLDSYNEQFF. The CDR3 DNA reads TGCGCCAGCAGCTTAGACAGCTACAATGAGCAGTTCTTC.

The chain links TRBV7-2 to TRBJ2-3; 9 bases align to TRBD2. V shed 5 bases, J shed 2 bases, and the junction held 8 bases outside the gene matches. The CDR3 length is 16 residues. Germline assignment: CDR1 SGHTA and CDR2 FQGNSA. The CDR3 sequence: CASSPIAGANTDTQYF. CDR3 bases: TGTGCCAGCAGCCCAATAGCGGGAGCGAACACAGATACGCAGTATTTT.

The V gene is TRBV27, the J gene TRBJ2-1; TRBD2 agrees at 7 bases. V dropped 2 bases and J dropped 6; count of bases not matched to a gene: 4. This CDR3 has 14 amino acids. Looked up from germline, CDR1 is MNHEY and CDR2 is SMNVEV (reference sequence). The CDR3 DNA follows: TGTGCCAGCAGTTTACCTGGCGGGGGCAATGAGCAGTTCTTC. Amino acids: CASSLPGGGNEQFF.

Only one count was recorded for this clone. The chain recombines TRBV7-8 with TRBJ2-7, with 7 bases matching TRBD2. Per germline, CDR1 SGHVS and CDR2 FQNEAQ. The CDR3 is 16 residues long. Trimming removed 2 bases from V and 1 base from J; junction bases left unmatched: 8. The CDR3 DNA reads as TGTGCCAGCAGCTTATTGGCGGGAGAAGGGTCCTACGAGCAGTACTTC. Amino acids: CASSLLAGEGSYEQYF.

The chain has TRBV6-5 and TRBJ1-1; a possible D gene is TRBD1 (5 bases). V shed 2 bases and J shed 6 bases, with 7 bases lying between them. Germline V CDR1 and CDR2: MNHEY, SVGAGI. The length of the CDR3 is 12 residues. The CDR3 loop is CASSYGGAEAFF. The CDR3 region has the DNA TGTGCCAGCAGTTACGGAGGGGCTGAAGCTTTCTTT.

The chain joins TRBV5-1 to TRBJ2-6; D gene uncertain. Looked up from germline, CDR1 is SGHRS and CDR2 is YFSETQ. Trimming removed 3 bases at V and 4 bases at J, with 17 bases between. The CDR3 spans 17 residues. The CDR3 here is CASSSRLGSNGANVLTF. The CDR3, as DNA: TGCGCCAGCAGCTCCCGCCTGGGGTCTAACGGGGCCAACGTCCTGACTTTC.

This clone was seen just once. The chain is built from TRBV15 and TRBJ1-1; D might be TRBD1 (5 bases). Trimming removed 1 base from V and 0 bases from J, with 9 bases in between. This CDR3 spans 15 amino acids. Germline V gene data show CDR1 as LNHNV and CDR2 as YYDKDF (reference sequence). The chain's CDR3 is CATSRARVVNTEAFF. The CDR3 nucleotides are TGTGCCACCAGCAGAGCCAGGGTCGTGAACACTGAAGCTTTCTTT.

Regarding this clone: Other DNA variants within this sample encode the same CDR3. The chain is built from TRBV27 and TRBJ1-5; D is undetermined. This CDR3 spans 13 amino acids. V was cut by 3 bases and J by 2 bases, with 5 bases left in between. Germline lookup yields CDR1 MNHEY and CDR2 SMNVEV (reference sequence). This CDR3 is CASSFGGNQPQHF. Written as DNA, the CDR3 is TGTGCCAGCAGTTTTGGGGGCAATCAGCCCCAGCATTTT.

The V gene is TRBV5-4, the J gene TRBJ1-4, with no clear D. Deletions cut 0 bases from V and 13 bases from J, with 10 bases between. Germline CDR1 SGHNT, CDR2 YYREEE (reference sequence). This CDR3 is 12 amino acids long. CDR3: CASSLEGRLLFF. In DNA form, the CDR3 reads TGTGCCAGCAGCTTGGAGGGCAGATTACTGTTTTTT.

The chain is built from TRBV19 and TRBJ2-6; 7 nucleotides agree with TRBD1. The CDR3 loop spans 18 amino acids. Germline assignment: CDR1 LNHDA and CDR2 SQIVND (reference sequence). The trim removed 4 bases at V and 0 bases at J, leaving 9 bases unmatched. CDR3 bases: TGTGCCAGTAGTACCCGACAGGGAGCTTCCTCTGGGGCCAACGTCCTGACTTTC. Its translation: CASSTRQGASSGANVLTF.

The chain is built from TRBV4-1 and TRBJ2-3; TRBD1 aligns across 7 bases. This CDR3 contains 16 residues. The ends lost 3 bases at V and 0 bases at J; junction bases unmatched: 6. Germline lookup yields CDR1 MGHRA and CDR2 YSYEKL. CDR3 loop: CASSHRQGTSTDTQYF. The CDR3, as DNA: TGCGCCAGCAGCCACCGACAGGGAACTAGCACAGATACGCAGTATTTT.

V usage is TRBV25-1 and J usage is TRBJ2-2; TRBD1 is a possible D gene (6 bases). The V end lost 5 bases, the J end lost 4 bases, and 8 bases lay between the germline ends. CDR1 and CDR2 (germline): MGHDK, SYGVNS. This CDR3 spans 13 amino acids. The CDR3 bases are TGTGCCAGCAGTAGGGGGTTCACCGGGGAGCTGTTTTTT. Translating it yields CASSRGFTGELFF.

This chain links TRBV10-3 with TRBJ2-5; D unresolved. The CDR3 runs 11 residues. In germline, CDR1 is ENHRY, CDR2 SYGVKD. The V end lost 3 bases, the J end lost 5 bases, and 4 bases lay between the germline ends. In DNA form, the CDR3 reads TGTGCCATCAGTGAAGGGGAGACCCAGTACTTC. Translated, it gives CAISEGETQYF.